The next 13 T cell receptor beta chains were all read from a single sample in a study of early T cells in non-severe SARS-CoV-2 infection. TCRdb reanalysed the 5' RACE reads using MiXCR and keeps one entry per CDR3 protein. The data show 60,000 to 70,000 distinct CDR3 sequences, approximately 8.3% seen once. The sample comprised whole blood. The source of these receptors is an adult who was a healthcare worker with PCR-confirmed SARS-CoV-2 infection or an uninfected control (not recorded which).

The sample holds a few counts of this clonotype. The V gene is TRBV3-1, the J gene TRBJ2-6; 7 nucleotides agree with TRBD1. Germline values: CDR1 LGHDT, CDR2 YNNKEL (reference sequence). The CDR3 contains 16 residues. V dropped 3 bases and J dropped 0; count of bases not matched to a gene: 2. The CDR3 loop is CASSQNRGSGANVLTF. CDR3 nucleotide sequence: TGTGCCAGCAGCCAGAACAGGGGCTCTGGGGCCAACGTCCTGACTTTC.

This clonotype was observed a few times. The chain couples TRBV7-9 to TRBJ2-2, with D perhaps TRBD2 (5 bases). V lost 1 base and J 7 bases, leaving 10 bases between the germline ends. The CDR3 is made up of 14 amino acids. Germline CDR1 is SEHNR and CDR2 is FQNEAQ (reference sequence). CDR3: CASSLDLAVGELFF. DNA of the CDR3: TGTGCCAGCAGCTTAGACCTAGCTGTCGGGGAGCTGTTTTTT.

CDR3 region: CASSLARGSETQYF. DNA for the CDR3: TGTGCCAGCAGCTTAGCGCGGGGGTCCGAGACCCAGTACTTC. This chain links TRBV7-2 with TRBJ2-5, with TRBD2 identical over 7 bases. CDR1 is SGHTA, CDR2 FQGNSA, per germline. V shed 0 bases, J shed 5 bases, and the junction held 3 bases outside the gene matches. The CDR3 spans 14 residues.

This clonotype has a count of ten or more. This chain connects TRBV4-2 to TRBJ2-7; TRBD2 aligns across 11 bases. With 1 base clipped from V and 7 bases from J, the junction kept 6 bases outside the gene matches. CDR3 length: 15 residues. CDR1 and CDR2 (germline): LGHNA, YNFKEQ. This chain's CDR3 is CASSQAGLAEGEQYF. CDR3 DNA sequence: TGTGCCAGCAGCCAAGCGGGACTAGCGGAGGGAGAGCAGTACTTC.

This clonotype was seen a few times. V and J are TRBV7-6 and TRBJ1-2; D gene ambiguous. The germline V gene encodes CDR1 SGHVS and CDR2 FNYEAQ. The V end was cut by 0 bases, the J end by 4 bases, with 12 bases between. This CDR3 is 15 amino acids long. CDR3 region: CASSLAAASTYGYTF. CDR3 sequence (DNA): TGTGCCAGCAGCTTAGCGGCTGCCAGTACCTATGGCTACACCTTC.

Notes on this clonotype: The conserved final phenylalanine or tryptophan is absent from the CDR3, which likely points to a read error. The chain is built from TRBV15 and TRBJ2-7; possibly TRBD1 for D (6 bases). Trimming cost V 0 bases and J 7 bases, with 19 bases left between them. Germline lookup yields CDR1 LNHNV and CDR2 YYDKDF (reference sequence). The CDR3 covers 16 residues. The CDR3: CATSRDLRAGAKEQYL. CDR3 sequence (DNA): TGTGCCACCAGCAGAGATCTAAGGGCAGGGGCTAAGGAGCAGTACCTC.

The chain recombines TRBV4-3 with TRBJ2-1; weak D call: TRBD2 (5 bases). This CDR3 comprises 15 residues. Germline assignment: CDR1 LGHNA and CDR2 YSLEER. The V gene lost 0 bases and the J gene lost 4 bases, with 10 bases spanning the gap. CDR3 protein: CASSQEQERYNEQFF. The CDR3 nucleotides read TGCGCCAGCAGCCAAGAACAAGAGCGGTACAATGAGCAGTTCTTC.

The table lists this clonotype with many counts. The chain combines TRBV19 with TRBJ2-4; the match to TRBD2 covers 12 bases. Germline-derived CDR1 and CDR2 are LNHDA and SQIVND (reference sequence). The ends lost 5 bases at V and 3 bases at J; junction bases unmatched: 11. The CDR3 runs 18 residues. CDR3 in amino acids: CASSPWTSGTMVKNIQYF. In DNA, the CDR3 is TGTGCCAGTAGTCCCTGGACTAGCGGGACTATGGTCAAAAACATTCAGTACTTC.

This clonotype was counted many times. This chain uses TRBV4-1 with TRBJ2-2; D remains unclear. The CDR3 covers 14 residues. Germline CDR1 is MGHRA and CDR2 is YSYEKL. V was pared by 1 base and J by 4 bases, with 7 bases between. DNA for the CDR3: TGCGCCAGCAGCCAAGTGACCAGCACCGGGGAGCTGTTTTTT. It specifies CASSQVTSTGELFF.

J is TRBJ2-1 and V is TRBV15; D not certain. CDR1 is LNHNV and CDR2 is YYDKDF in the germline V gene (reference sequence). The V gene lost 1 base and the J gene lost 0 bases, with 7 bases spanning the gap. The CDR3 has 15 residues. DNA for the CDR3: TGTGCCACCAGCAGAGGAGGTAGCTCCTACAATGAGCAGTTCTTC. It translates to CATSRGGSSYNEQFF. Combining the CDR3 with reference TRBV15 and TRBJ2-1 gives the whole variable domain DAMVIQNPRYQVTQFGKPVTLSCSQTLNHNVMYWYQQKSSQAPKLLFHYYDKDFNNEADTPDNFQSRRPNTSFCFLDIRSPGLGDTAMYLCATSRGGSSYNEQFFGPGTRLTVL.

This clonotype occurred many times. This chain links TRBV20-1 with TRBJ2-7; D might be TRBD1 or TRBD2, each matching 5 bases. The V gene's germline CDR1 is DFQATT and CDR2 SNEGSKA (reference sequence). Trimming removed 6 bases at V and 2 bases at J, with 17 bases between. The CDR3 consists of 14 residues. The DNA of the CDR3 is TGCAGTGCCATCCTCACTAGGGGCCCCTACGAGCAGTACTTC. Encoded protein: CSAILTRGPYEQYF.

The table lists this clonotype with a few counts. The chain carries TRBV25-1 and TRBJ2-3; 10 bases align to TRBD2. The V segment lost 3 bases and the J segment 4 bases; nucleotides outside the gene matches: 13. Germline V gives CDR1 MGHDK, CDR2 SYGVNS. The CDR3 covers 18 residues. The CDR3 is CASSEGLGAGGPADTQYF. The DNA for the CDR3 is TGTGCCAGCAGTGAGGGATTGGGAGCGGGAGGGCCGGCAGATACGCAGTATTTT. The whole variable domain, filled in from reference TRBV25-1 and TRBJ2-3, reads EADIYQTPRYLVIGTGKKITLECSQTMGHDKMYWYQQDPGMELHLIHYSYGVNSTEKGDLSSESTVSRIRTEHFPLTLESARPSHTSQYLCASSEGLGAGGPADTQYFGPGTRLTVL.

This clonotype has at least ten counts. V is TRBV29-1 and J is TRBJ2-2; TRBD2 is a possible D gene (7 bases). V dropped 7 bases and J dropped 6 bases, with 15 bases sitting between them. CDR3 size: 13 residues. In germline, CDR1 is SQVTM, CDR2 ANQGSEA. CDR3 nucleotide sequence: TGCAGCGCCCTCCGGGGGGCCGCCGGGGAGCTGTTTTTT. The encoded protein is CSALRGAAGELFF.